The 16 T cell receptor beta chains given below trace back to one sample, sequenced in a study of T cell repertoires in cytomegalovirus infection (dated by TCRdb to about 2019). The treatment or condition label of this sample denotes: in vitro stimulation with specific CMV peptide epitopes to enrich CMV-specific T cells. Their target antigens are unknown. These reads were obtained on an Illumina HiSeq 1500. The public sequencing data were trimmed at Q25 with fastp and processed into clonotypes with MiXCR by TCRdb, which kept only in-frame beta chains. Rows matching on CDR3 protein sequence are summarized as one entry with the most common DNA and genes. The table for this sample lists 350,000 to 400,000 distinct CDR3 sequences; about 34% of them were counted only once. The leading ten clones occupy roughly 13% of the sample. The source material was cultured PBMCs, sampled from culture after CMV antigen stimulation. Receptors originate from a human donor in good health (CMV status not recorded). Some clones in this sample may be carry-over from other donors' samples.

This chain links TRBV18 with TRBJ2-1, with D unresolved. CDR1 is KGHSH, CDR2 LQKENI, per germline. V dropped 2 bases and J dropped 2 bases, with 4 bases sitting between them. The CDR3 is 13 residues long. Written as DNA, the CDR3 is TGTGCCAGCTCACCAGCTACCTACAATGAGCAGTTCTTC. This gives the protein CASSPATYNEQFF.

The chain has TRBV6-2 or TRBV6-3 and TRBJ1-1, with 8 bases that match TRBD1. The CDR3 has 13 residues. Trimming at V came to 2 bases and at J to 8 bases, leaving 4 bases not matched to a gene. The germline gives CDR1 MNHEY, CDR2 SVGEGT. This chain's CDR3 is CASSYHRGAEAFF. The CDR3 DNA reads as TGTGCCAGCAGTTACCACAGGGGGGCCGAAGCTTTCTTT.

Here the CDR3 reads CASGLGPDYEQYF. Written as DNA, the CDR3 is TGTGCTAGTGGTTTGGGGCCTGACTACGAGCAGTACTTC. The chain links TRBV12-5 to TRBJ2-7; D not certain. CDR3 length equals 13 residues. Looked up from germline, CDR1 is LGHNT and CDR2 is FRNRAP. The ends were cut back, 1 base at V and 3 bases at J, with 7 bases in the middle.

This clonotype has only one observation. The CDR3 region has the DNA TGTGCTAGTGGTTTGGTACATCTCGCTAGCGGGCCCTCGGGTCTTCATGAGCAGTTCTTC. Its protein product is CASGLVHLASGPSGLHEQFF. The chain is built from TRBV12-5 and TRBJ2-1, with 8 positions matching TRBD2. In germline, CDR1 is LGHNT, CDR2 FRNRAP. V shed 0 bases and J 8 bases; nucleotides not matched to a gene: 21. The CDR3 spans 20 residues.

The CDR3 nucleotides read TGTGCCAGCAGCCCTCGGTTTTCGACGACCTACAATGAGCAGTTCTTC. This sequence encodes CASSPRFSTTYNEQFF. The rearrangement joins TRBV6-5 to TRBJ2-1; D uncertain. This CDR3 has 16 amino acids. The germline CDR1 and CDR2 sequences are MNHEY and SVGAGI. Trimming stripped 6 bases from V and 2 bases from J, with 17 bases between.

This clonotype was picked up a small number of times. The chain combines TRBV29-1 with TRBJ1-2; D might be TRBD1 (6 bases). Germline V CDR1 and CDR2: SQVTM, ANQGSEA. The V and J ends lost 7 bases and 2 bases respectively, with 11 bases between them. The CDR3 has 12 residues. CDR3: CSARGRNYGYTF. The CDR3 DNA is TGCAGCGCCAGGGGTCGGAACTATGGCTACACCTTC. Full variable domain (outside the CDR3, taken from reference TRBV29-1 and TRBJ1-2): SAVISQKPSRDICQRGTSLTIQCQVDSQVTMMFWYRQQPGQSLTLIATANQGSEATYESGFVIDKFPISRPNLTFSTLTVSNMSPEDSSIYLCSARGRNYGYTFGSGTRLTVV.

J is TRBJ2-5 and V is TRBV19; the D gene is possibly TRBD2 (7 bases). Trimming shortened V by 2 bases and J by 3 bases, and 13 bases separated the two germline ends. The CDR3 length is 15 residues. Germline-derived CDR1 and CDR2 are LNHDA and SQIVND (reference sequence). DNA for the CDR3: TGTGCCAGTAGTATAAGGGGGGGGTCGGAAGAGACCCAGTACTTC. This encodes CASSIRGGSEETQYF. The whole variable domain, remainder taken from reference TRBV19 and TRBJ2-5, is DGGITQSPKYLFRKEGQNVTLSCEQNLNHDAMYWYRQDPGQGLRLIYYSQIVNDFQKGDIAEGYSVSREKKESFPLTVTSAQKNPTAFYLCASSIRGGSEETQYFGPGTRLLVL.

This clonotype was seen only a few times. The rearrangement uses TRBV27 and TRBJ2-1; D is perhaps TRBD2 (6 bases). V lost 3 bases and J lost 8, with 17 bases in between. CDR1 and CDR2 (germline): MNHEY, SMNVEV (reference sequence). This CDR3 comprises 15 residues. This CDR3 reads CASSFLGRTGDEQFF. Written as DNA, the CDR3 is TGTGCCAGCAGTTTTTTGGGGAGGACGGGAGATGAGCAGTTCTTC.

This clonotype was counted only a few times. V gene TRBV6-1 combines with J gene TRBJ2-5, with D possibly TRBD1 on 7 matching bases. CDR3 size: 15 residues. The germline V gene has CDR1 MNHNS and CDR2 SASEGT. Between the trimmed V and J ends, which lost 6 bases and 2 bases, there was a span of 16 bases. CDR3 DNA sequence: TGTGCCAGCAGCGATCCAGGGGGGTATCAAGAGACCCAGTACTTC. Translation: CASSDPGGYQETQYF.

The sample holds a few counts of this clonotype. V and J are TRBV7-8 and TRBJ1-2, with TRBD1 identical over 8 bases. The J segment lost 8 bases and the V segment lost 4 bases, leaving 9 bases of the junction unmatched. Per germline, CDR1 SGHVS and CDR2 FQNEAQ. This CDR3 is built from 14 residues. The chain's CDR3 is CASSSDRGIGGYTF. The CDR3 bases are TGTGCCAGCAGCTCCGACAGGGGAATAGGCGGCTACACCTTC.

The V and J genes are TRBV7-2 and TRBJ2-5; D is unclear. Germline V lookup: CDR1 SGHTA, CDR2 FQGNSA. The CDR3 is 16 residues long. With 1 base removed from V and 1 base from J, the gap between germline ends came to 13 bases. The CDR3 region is CASSLVGGRIQETQYF. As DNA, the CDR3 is TGTGCCAGCAGCTTAGTTGGCGGCAGAATCCAAGAGACCCAGTACTTC.

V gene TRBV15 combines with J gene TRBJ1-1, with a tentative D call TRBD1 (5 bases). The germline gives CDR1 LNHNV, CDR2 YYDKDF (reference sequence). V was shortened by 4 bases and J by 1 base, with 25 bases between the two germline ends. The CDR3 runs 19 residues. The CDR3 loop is CATSKGLRRMRWQNTEAFF. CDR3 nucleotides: TGTGCCACCAGCAAGGGACTGCGCCGAATGCGGTGGCAGAACACTGAAGCTTTCTTT.

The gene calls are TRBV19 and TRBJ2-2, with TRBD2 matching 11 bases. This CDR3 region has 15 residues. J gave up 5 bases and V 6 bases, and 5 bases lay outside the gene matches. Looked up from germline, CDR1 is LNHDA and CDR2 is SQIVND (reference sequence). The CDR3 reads CASRRTSGLTGELFF. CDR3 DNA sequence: TGTGCCAGTAGAAGGACTAGCGGGTTAACCGGGGAGCTGTTTTTT.

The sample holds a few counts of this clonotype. This chain's CDR3 is CASSYSRELGYTF. The CDR3 region has the DNA TGTGCCAGCAGTTACTCACGGGAGTTGGGCTACACCTTC. This rearrangement joins TRBV6-5 to TRBJ1-2, with D uncertain. Germline-derived CDR1 and CDR2 are MNHEY and SVGAGI. This CDR3 has 13 residues. Between the trimmed V and J ends, which lost 0 bases and 8 bases, there was a span of 10 bases.

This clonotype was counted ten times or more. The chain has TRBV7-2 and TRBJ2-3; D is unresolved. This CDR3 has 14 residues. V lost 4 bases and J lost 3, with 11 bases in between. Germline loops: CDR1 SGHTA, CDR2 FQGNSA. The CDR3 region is CASSSIGGTDTQYF. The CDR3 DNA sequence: TGTGCCAGCAGCTCTATCGGTGGGACAGATACGCAGTATTTT.

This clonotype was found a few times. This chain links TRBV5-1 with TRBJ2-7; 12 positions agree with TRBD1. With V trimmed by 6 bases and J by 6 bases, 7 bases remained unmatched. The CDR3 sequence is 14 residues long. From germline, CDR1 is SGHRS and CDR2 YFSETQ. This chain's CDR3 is CASNLLGQGAEQYF. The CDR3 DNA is TGCGCCAGCAACCTTCTGGGACAGGGGGCCGAGCAGTACTTC.